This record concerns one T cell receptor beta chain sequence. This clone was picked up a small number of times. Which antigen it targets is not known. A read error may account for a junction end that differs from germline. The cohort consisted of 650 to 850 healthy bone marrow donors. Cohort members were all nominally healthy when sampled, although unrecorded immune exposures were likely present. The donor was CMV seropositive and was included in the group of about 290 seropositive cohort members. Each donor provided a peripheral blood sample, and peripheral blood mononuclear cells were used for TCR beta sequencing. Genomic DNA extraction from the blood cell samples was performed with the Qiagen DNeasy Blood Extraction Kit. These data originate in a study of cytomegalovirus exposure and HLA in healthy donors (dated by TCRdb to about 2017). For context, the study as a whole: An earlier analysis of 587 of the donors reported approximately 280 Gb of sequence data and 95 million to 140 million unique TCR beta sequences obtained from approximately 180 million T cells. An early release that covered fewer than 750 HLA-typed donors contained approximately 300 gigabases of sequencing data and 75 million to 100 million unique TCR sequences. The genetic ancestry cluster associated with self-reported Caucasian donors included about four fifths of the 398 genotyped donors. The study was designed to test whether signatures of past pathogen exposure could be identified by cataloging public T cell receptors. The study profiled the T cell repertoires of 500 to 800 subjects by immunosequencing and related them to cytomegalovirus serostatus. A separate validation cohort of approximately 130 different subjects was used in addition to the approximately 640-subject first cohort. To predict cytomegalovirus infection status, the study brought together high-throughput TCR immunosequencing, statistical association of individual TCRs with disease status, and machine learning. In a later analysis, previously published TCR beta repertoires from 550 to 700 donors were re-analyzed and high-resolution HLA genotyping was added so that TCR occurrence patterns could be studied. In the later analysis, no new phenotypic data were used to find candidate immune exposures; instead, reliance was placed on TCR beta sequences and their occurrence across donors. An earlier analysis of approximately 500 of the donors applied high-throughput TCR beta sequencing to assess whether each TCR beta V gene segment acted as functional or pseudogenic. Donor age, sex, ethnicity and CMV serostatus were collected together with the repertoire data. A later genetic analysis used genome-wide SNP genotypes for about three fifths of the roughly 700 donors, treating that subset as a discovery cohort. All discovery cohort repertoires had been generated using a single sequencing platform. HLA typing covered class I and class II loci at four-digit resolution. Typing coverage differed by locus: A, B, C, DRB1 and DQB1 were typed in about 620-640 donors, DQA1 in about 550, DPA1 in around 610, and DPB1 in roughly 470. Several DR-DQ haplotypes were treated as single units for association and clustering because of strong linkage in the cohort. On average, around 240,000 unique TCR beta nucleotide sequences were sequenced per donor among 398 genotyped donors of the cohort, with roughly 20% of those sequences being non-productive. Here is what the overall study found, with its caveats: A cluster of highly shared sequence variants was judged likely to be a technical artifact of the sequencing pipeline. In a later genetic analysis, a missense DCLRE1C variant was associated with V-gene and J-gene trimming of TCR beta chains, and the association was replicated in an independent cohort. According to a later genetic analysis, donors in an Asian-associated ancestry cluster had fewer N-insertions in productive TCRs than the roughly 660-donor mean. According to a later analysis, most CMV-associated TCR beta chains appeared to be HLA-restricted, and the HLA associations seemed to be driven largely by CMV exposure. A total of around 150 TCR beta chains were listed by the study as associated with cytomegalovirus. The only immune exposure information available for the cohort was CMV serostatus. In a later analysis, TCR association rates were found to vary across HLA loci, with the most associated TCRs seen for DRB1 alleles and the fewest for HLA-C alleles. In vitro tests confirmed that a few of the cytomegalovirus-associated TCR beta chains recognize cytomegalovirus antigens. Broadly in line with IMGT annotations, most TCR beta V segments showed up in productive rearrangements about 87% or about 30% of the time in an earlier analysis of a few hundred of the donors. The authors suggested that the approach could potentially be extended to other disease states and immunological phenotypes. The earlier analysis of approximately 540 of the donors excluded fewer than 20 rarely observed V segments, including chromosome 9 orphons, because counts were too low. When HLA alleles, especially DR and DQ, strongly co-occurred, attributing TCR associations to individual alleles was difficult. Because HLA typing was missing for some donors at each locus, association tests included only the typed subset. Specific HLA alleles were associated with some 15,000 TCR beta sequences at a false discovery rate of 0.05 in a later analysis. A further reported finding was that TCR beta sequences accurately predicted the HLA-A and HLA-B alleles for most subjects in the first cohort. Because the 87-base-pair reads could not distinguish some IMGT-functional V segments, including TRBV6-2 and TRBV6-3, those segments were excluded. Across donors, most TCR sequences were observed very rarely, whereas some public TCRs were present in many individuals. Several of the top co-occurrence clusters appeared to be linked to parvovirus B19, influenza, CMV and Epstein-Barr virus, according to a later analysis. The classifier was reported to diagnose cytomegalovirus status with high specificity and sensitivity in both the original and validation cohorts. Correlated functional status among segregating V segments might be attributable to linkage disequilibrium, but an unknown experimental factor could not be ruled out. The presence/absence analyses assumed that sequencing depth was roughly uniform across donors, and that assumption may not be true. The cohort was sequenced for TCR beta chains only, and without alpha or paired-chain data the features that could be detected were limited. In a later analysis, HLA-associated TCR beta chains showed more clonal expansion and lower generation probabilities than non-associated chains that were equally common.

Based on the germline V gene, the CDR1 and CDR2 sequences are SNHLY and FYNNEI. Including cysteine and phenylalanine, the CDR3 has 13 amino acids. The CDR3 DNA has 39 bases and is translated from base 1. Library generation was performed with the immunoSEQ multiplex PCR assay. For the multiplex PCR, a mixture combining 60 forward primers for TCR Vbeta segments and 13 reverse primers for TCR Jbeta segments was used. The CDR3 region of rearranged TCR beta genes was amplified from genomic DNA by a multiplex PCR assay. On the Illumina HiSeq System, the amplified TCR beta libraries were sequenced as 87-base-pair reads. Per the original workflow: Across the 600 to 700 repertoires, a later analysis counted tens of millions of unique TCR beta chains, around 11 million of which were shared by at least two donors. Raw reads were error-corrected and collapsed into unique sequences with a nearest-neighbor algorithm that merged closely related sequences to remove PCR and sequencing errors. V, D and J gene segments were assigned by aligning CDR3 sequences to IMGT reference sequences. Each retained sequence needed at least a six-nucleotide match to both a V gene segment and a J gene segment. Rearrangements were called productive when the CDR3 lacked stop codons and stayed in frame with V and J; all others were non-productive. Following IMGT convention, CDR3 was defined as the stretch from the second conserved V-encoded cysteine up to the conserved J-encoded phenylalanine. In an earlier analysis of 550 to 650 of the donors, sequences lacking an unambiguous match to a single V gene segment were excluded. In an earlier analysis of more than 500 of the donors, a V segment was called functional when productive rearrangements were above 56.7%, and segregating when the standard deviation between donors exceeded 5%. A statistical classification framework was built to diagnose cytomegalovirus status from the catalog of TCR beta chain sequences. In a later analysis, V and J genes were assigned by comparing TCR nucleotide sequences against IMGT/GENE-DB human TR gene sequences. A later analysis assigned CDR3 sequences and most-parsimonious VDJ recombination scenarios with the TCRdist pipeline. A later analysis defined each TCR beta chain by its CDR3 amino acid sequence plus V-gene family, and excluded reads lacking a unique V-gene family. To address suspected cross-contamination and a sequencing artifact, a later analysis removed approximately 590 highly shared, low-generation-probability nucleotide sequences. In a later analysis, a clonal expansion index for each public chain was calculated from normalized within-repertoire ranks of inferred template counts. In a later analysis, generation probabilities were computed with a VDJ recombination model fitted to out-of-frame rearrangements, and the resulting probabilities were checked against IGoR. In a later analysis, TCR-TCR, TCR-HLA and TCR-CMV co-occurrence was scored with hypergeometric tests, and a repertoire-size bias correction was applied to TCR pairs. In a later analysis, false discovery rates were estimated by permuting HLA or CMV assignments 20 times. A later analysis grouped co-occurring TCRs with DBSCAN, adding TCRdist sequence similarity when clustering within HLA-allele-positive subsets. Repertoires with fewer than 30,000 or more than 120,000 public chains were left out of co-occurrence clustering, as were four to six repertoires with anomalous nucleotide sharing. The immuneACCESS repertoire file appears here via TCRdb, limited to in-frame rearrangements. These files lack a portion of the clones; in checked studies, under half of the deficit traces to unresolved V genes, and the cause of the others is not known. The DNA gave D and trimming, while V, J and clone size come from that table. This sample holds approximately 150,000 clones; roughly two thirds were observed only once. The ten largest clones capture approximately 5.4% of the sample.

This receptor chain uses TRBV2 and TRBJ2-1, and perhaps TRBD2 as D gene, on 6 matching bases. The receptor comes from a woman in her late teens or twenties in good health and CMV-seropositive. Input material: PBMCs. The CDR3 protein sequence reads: CASEDDPGRRIVF. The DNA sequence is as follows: TGTGCCAGCGAGGACGATCCCGGGAGAAGAATTGTCTTC. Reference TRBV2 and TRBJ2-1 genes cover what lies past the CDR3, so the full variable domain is EPEVTQTPSHQVTQMGQEVILRCVPISNHLYFYWYRQILGQKVEFLVSFYNNEISEKSEIFDDQFSVERPDGSNFTLKIRSTKLEDSAMYFCASEDDPGRRIVFGPGTRLTVL.